Listed here is a single T cell receptor (beta chain). Its antigen is not identified. At the Johns Hopkins FTIC core, DNA taken from cultured CD4+ T cells was sequenced by way of the Oncomine TCR Beta short-read assay. One entry per CDR3 protein, called by TCRdb with MiXCR from the PCR reads. The sample includes roughly 15,000 distinct CDR3 sequences, roughly 50% of them seen just once. The data were taken from a study of vaccination and CD4 T cells after COVID-19. CDR3 length: 15 amino acids. V lost 6 bases, J lost 7 bases, and 13 bases stayed unmatched. Per germline, CDR1 DFQATT and CDR2 SNEGSKA (reference sequence). Noted treatment: roughly 11-day PBMC culture with coronavirus spike peptide pools or control peptides (ViraFEST assay).

This rearrangement joins TRBV20-1 to TRBJ2-1; 9 bases agree with TRBD1. Material for sequencing was CD4+ T cells from blood, cultured in vitro. This receptor was identified in a human donor who had recovered from COVID-19. The CDR3 protein is CSAPGWGQGGNEQFF. CDR3 sequence (DNA): TGCAGTGCCCCGGGGTGGGGACAGGGAGGAAATGAGCAGTTCTTC.